This T cell receptor (beta chain) was retrieved from a study of blood T cell repertoires in COVID-19. Across the study: The United States, Italy and Spain were the sources of the acute and convalescent COVID-19 samples. Sample material is recorded as cDNA or gDNA derived from T cells, B-cell-depleted T cells, or PBMCs.

Looked up from germline, CDR1 is KGHSH and CDR2 is LQKENI. There are 16 residues in the CDR3. Losses at the gene ends were 5 bases for V and 1 base for J; bases not matched to a gene: 7. Source study methods: Amplification with reference gene primers provided the estimates of nucleated cell counts. Libraries were prepared by immunoSEQ multiplex PCR; TCRdb keeps only in-frame clonotypes and omits some of them. V, J and clone size reflect that table, while D and trimming were determined from the DNA. The sample consists of roughly 92,000 clones, roughly 86% of them appearing once. Material for sequencing was peripheral blood. The receptor was derived from a man aged 45-65 years with acute or convalescent COVID-19. This sequence joins TRBV18 and TRBJ1-1, with 10 nucleotides matching TRBD1. Here the CDR3 DNA reads TGTGCCAGCTCATCAAGACAGGGGGCGCGGAACACTGAAGCTTTCTTT. It translates to CASSSRQGARNTEAFF.